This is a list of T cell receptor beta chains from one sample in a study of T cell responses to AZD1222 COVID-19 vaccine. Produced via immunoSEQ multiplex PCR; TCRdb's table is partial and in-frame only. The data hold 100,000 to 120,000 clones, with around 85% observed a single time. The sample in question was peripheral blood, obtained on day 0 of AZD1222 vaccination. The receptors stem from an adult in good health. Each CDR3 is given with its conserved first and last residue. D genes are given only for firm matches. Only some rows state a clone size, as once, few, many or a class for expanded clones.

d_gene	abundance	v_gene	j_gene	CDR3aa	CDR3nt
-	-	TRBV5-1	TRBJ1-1	CASSPGGSMNTEAFF	TGCGCCAGCAGCCCCGGTGGGAGCATGAACACTGAAGCTTTCTTT
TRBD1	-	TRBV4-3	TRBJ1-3	CASSQEGQGGNTIYF	TGCGCCAGCAGCCAAGAGGGACAGGGAGGAAACACCATATATTTT
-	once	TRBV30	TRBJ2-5	CAWSGVGGETQYF	TGTGCCTGGAGTGGGGTTGGGGGAGAGACCCAGTACTTC
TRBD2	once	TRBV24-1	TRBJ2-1	CATSSATSGSNEQFF	TGTGCCACCAGTTCAGCGACTAGCGGGAGCAATGAGCAGTTCTTC
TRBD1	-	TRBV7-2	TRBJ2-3	CASSFRQGARDTQYF	TGTGCCAGCAGCTTTCGACAGGGGGCGCGGGATACGCAGTATTTT
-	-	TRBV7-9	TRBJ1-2	CASSLALNGYTF	TGTGCCAGCAGCTTAGCTTTAAATGGCTACACCTTC
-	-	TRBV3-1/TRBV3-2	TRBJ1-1	CASSQVGAATEAFF	TGTGCCAGCAGCCAAGTGGGGGCGGCCACTGAAGCTTTCTTT
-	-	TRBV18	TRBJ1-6	CASSPLQGDNSPLHF	TGTGCCAGCTCACCACTCCAGGGTGATAATTCACCCCTCCACTTT
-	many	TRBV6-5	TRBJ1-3	CASSLTDSSGNTIYF	TGTGCCAGCAGTTTGACAGACAGCTCTGGAAACACCATATATTTT
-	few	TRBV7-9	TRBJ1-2	CASSLINDNGYTF	TGTGCCAGCAGCTTGATCAACGACAATGGCTACACCTTC
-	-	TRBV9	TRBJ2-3	CASSVDTNTDTQYF	TGTGCCAGCAGCGTAGATACTAACACAGATACGCAGTATTTT
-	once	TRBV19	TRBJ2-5	CASSIRGRETQYF	TGTGCCAGTAGTATTCGTGGGCGAGAGACCCAGTACTTC
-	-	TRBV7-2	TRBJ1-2	CASRTVGGAGGYTF	TGTGCCAGCAGGACCGTGGGGGGGGCAGGAGGCTACACCTTC
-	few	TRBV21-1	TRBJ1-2	CASSKRGQSEDYGYTF	TGTGCCAGCAGCAAAAGGGGGCAGAGTGAGGACTATGGCTACACCTTC
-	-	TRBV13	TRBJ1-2	CASSSNGHWGYTF	TGTGCCAGCAGCTCAAACGGACATTGGGGCTACACCTTC
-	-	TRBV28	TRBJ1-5	CASSLKAGARQPQHF	TGTGCCAGCAGTTTAAAAGCAGGGGCACGTCAGCCCCAGCATTTT
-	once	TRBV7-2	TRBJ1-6	CASSSQRSSYNSPLHF	TGTGCCAGCAGCTCTCAGCGTAGCTCCTATAATTCACCCCTCCACTTT
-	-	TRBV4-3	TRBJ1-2	CASSQEAIGYGYTF	TGCGCCAGCAGCCAAGAGGCGATCGGCTATGGCTACACCTTC
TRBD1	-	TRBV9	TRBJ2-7	CASSVGDRVREQYF	TGTGCCAGCAGCGTAGGGGACAGGGTCCGCGAGCAGTACTTC
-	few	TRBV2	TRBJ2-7	CASSGPSGSWNYEQYF	TGTGCCAGCAGTGGGCCATCCGGCAGTTGGAACTACGAGCAGTACTTC
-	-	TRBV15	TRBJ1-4	CATSRSLGESFLFF	TGTGCCACCAGCAGGAGCCTCGGGGAATCGTTTCTGTTTTTT
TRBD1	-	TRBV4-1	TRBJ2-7	CASSQGQGGVYEQYF	TGCGCCAGCAGCCAAGGACAGGGGGGGGTCTACGAGCAGTACTTC
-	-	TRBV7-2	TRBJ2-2	CASSLFGGRSGELFF	TGTGCCAGCAGCTTATTCGGGGGGCGGTCCGGGGAGCTGTTTTTT
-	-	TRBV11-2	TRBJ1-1	CASSSGFEAFF	TGTGCCAGCAGCTCAGGATTTGAAGCTTTCTTT
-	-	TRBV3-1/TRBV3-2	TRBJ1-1	CASSLYRTTEAFF	TGTGCCAGCAGTCTTTACAGGACCACTGAAGCTTTCTTT
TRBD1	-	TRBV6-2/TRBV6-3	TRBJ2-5	CASSWTGASQETQYF	TGTGCCAGCAGCTGGACAGGGGCTTCTCAAGAGACCCAGTACTTC
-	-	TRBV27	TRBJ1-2	CASSPIRERGYTF	TGTGCCAGCAGTCCCATCAGGGAGCGTGGCTACACCTTC
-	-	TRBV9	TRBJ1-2	CASTRDGSPSYGYTF	TGTGCCAGCACTCGGGATGGCAGCCCCTCCTATGGCTACACCTTC
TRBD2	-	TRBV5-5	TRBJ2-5	CASSLGASGGAKETQYF	TGTGCCAGCTCCTTAGGCGCTAGCGGGGGGGCTAAAGAGACCCAGTACTTC
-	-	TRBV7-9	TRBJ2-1	CASSILKGNPYNEQFF	TGTGCCAGCAGCATTTTAAAGGGAAACCCATACAATGAGCAGTTCTTC
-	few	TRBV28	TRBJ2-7	CASSPYLYEQYF	TGTGCCAGCAGTCCGTACTTATACGAGCAGTACTTC
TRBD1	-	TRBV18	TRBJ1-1	CASSPDRGQNTEAFF	TGTGCCAGCTCGCCGGACAGGGGGCAGAACACTGAAGCTTTCTTT
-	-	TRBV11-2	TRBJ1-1	CASSEQGGTEAFF	TGTGCCAGCAGCGAACAGGGCGGCACTGAAGCTTTCTTT
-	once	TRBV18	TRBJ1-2	CASSPEGDYGYTF	TGTGCCAGCTCACCAGAGGGAGACTATGGCTACACCTTC
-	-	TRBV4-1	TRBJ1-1	CASSQKDPNTEAFF	TGCGCCAGCAGCCAAAAGGACCCGAACACTGAAGCTTTCTTT